The 21 T cell receptor beta chains listed next were all sequenced from one sample in a study of somatic mutations in cytotoxic T cells in rheumatoid arthritis (dated by TCRdb to 2015 to 2018). Libraries came from the immunoSEQ multiplex PCR assay. The table was pulled from immuneACCESS by TCRdb, which kept in-frame rearrangements only. Such tables lose some clones; where checked, under half of the loss comes from unresolved V genes, and the rest has no known cause. A total of over 10,000 clones appear in this sample, 74% of them only once. Approximately 10% of the sample comes from the top ten. Sample: CD8+ T cells sorted from blood. The receptor source for this set is a woman between 35 and 50 years old in good health.

This clone was counted only a few times. The chain links TRBV9 to TRBJ2-7, with D possibly matching TRBD2 (5 bases). Germline V gene sequence: CDR1 SGDLS, CDR2 YYNGEE. V was cut by 0 bases and J by 0 bases, with 7 bases left in between. This CDR3 spans 14 amino acids. Here the CDR3 DNA reads TGTGCCAGCAGCGTAGGAGGGAGCTCCTACGAGCAGTACTTC. Protein sequence: CASSVGGSSYEQYF.

J is TRBJ1-2 and V is TRBV6-1; TRBD1 matches 12 bases. Unmatched junction bases numbered 7, after V lost 3 bases and J lost 5 bases. Germline lookup yields CDR1 MNHNS and CDR2 SASEGT. This CDR3 comprises 16 residues. The CDR3 region has the DNA TGTGCCAGCAGTGAGGGGACAGGGGGCGAGGGTTATGGCTACACCTTC. Translation: CASSEGTGGEGYGYTF.

This chain joins TRBV5-5 and TRBJ2-3, with 7 bases fitting TRBD2. This CDR3 is 14 amino acids long. The ends lost 6 bases at V and 6 bases at J; junction bases unmatched: 10. Per germline, CDR1 SGHKS and CDR2 YYEKEE (reference sequence). CDR3 bases: TGTGCCAGCACCACTCCCGGGGGGACGGATACGCAGTATTTT. Translating gives CASTTPGGTDTQYF.

The chain recombines TRBV9 with TRBJ2-3; TRBD2 matches at 10 bases. V gave up 7 bases and J gave up 6 bases; unmatched junction bases: 11. Germline V gene lookup returns CDR1 SGDLS and CDR2 YYNGEE. The CDR3 is 15 residues long. CDR3 loop: CASVAAGGPGDTQYF. The CDR3 DNA reads TGTGCCAGCGTCGCAGCGGGAGGGCCAGGGGATACGCAGTATTTT. The full variable domain, rest sourced from reference TRBV9 and TRBJ2-3, is DSGVTQTPKHLITATGQRVTLRCSPRSGDLSVYWYQQSLDQGLQFLIQYYNGEERAKGNILERFSAQQFPDLHSELNLSSLELGDSALYFCASVAAGGPGDTQYFGPGTRLTVL.

This chain links TRBV4-1 with TRBJ2-3, with D tentatively TRBD2 (6 bases). Trimming stripped 1 base from V and 2 bases from J, with 19 bases between. Germline CDR1 and CDR2: MGHRA and YSYEKL. This CDR3 has 18 residues. The CDR3 nucleotides are TGCGCCAGCAGCCAAGGGACACCGGGACTCCAAAACACAGATACGCAGTATTTT. It yields the protein CASSQGTPGLQNTDTQYF.

The chain uses TRBV7-9 and TRBJ2-1; D gene ambiguous. The CDR3 has 16 amino acids. The ends were cut back, 2 bases at V and 6 bases at J, with 17 bases in the middle. Germline CDR1 is SEHNR and CDR2 is FQNEAQ (reference sequence). This chain's CDR3 is CASSLQRAIRFNEQFF. The CDR3 nucleotides are TGTGCCAGCAGCTTACAACGAGCGATTCGATTCAATGAGCAGTTCTTC.

This clone has a handful of counts. V and J are TRBV6-1 and TRBJ2-7, with unresolved D. Germline V gives CDR1 MNHNS, CDR2 SASEGT. V was shortened by 5 bases and J by 0 bases, with 11 bases between the two germline ends. This CDR3 has 14 residues. This CDR3 is CASSYSIGSYEQYV. As DNA, the CDR3 is TGTGCCAGCAGTTATTCGATCGGCTCCTACGAGCAGTACGTC.

The chain uses TRBV2 and TRBJ2-1, with TRBD1 as a possible D gene (5 bases). The V end was cut by 9 bases, the J end by 9 bases, with 15 bases between. The CDR3 sequence is 12 residues long. CDR1 SNHLY and CDR2 FYNNEI come from the germline V gene. CDR3 nucleotides: TGTGCCAGTCTCTTGCAGGGAACTGAGCAGTTCTTC. Amino acid sequence: CASLLQGTEQFF.

The chain carries TRBV9 and TRBJ2-2; unclear D gene. Trimming cost V 0 bases and J 5 bases, with 11 bases left between them. CDR3 length: 15 residues. Germline lookup yields CDR1 SGDLS and CDR2 YYNGEE. CDR3 protein: CASSVGSVGTGELFF. The CDR3 region has the DNA TGTGCCAGCAGCGTAGGGTCAGTCGGGACCGGGGAGCTGTTTTTT.

This clone was observed a few times. The V call is TRBV15, the J call TRBJ1-3, with TRBD1 matching over 10 bases. Germline V lookup: CDR1 LNHNV, CDR2 YYDKDF (reference sequence). V lost 3 bases and J lost 10; bases outside the gene matches: 12. This CDR3 has 16 residues. The CDR3 DNA follows: TGTGCCACCAGCAGTCACGGGGTGCCGGGACAGGGGACCATATATTTT. Amino acid sequence: CATSSHGVPGQGTIYF.

This chain links TRBV30 with TRBJ2-7; tentative D call: TRBD2 (5 bases). This CDR3 region has 12 residues. The V end was cut by 1 base, the J end by 7 bases, with 11 bases between. Germline CDR1 is GTSNPN and CDR2 is SVGIG (reference sequence). CDR3 bases: TGTGCCTGGAGTGGAGGGTGGGGTGAGCAGTACTTC. This sequence encodes CAWSGGWGEQYF.

V is TRBV28 and J is TRBJ1-5; D ambiguous. V lost 4 bases and J 3 bases, leaving 7 bases between the germline ends. Germline V gives CDR1 MDHEN, CDR2 SYDVKM. The CDR3 loop spans 13 amino acids. This chain's CDR3 is CASSYGDNQPQHF. For the CDR3, the DNA is TGTGCCAGCAGTTACGGAGACAATCAGCCCCAGCATTTT.

This clone was seen more than once but under ten times. This sequence joins TRBV19 and TRBJ1-1; possibly TRBD1 for D (6 bases). V lost 3 bases to trimming and J lost 8 bases, with 13 bases between them. The germline CDR1 and CDR2 sequences are LNHDA and SQIVND (reference sequence). The CDR3 is 13 residues long. For the CDR3, the DNA is TGTGCCAGTAGTATCGGGAGGGGGACGGAAGCTTTCTTT. It yields the protein CASSIGRGTEAFF.

The genes are TRBV2 and TRBJ2-2; D tentatively reads TRBD1 or TRBD2 (6 bases each). Germline V gene lookup returns CDR1 SNHLY and CDR2 FYNNEI. Trimming shortened V by 6 bases and J by 5 bases, and 19 bases separated the two germline ends. The CDR3 is 16 amino acids. This chain's CDR3 is CASSPVWRGATGELFF. CDR3 DNA: TGTGCCAGCAGCCCCGTTTGGAGGGGGGCGACCGGGGAGCTGTTTTTT.

The V and J genes are TRBV11-2 and TRBJ1-1; D remains unclear. The CDR3 is 14 residues long. V was shortened by 1 base and J by 6 bases, with 12 bases between the two germline ends. Germline CDR1 is SGHAT and CDR2 is FQNNGV. CDR3: CASSLGQARAEAFF. CDR3 nucleotides: TGTGCCAGCAGCTTAGGTCAGGCGAGGGCTGAAGCTTTCTTT.

V is TRBV2 and J is TRBJ2-1; TRBD1 matches at 10 bases. J gave up 8 bases and V 9 bases, and 10 bases lay outside the gene matches. Germline CDR1 is SNHLY and CDR2 is FYNNEI. The CDR3 runs 14 residues. The CDR3 sequence: CARTARQGADEQFF. CDR3 sequence (DNA): TGTGCCAGGACCGCGAGACAGGGGGCCGATGAGCAGTTCTTC.

The genes are TRBV25-1 and TRBJ2-1; D perhaps matches TRBD2 (7 bases). Germline CDR1 and CDR2: MGHDK and SYGVNS. The CDR3 length is 17 residues. The V and J ends lost 3 bases and 7 bases respectively, with 22 bases between them. In DNA, the CDR3 is TGTGCCAGCAGTGATCCTAGGGGGGCGGGAGCTAGGAATGAGCAGTTCTTC. Its protein is CASSDPRGAGARNEQFF.

A note on this clone: The junction departs from the called germline gene at one end, perhaps through a read error. The chain joins TRBV28 to TRBJ2-5, with D perhaps assigned TRBD1 or TRBD2 (6 bases each). The CDR3 is 18 residues long. Germline loops: CDR1 MDHEN, CDR2 SYDVKM. The CDR3 bases are TGTGCCAGCAGTTCACCGGGGGTGGACAGTAGGGGAAAAGAGTCCCAGTACTTC. It specifies CASSSPGVDSRGKESQYF.

This sequence joins TRBV6-5 and TRBJ2-7, with TRBD1 identical over 8 bases. The CDR3 covers 13 residues. The junction had 10 bases not matched to a gene; V was cut back by 11 bases and J by 4 bases. Germline lookup yields CDR1 MNHEY and CDR2 SVGAGI. The chain's CDR3 is CACGTGRIYEQYV. CDR3 coding DNA: TGTGCCTGCGGGACAGGTCGAATTTACGAGCAGTACGTC.

This chain links TRBV27 with TRBJ1-2, with 12 nucleotides matching TRBD1. The CDR3 has 15 amino acids. From germline, CDR1 is MNHEY and CDR2 SMNVEV (reference sequence). With V trimmed by 4 bases and J by 5 bases, 5 bases remained unmatched. CDR3 nucleotide sequence: TGTGCCAGCAGTTCAGGGGACAGGGGGCAATATGGCTACACCTTC. Translated, it gives CASSSGDRGQYGYTF.

The chain links TRBV27 to TRBJ2-1; 7 nucleotides match TRBD1. Germline assignment: CDR1 MNHEY and CDR2 SMNVEV (reference sequence). CDR3 length equals 18 residues. J was trimmed by 6 bases and V by 2 bases; bases with no gene match: 16. The CDR3 spells CASSLGYVGTALLNEQFF. The CDR3 nucleotides are TGTGCCAGCAGTTTAGGGTATGTAGGGACAGCCCTACTCAATGAGCAGTTCTTC.